The text below deals with one T cell receptor (beta chain). Its matching antigen is unknown. These data come from a study of cytomegalovirus exposure and HLA in healthy donors. Study at large: According to later analysis, the same platform produced the 110 or so validation and about 630 first-cohort repertoires. The study, taken as a whole, reports: The investigators catalogued under 200 TCR beta chains as cytomegalovirus-associated.

Produced via immunoSEQ multiplex PCR; TCRdb's table is partial and in-frame only. The data show about 120,000 clones, 89% seen once. Trimming stripped 7 bases from V and 5 bases from J, with 20 bases between. Germline values: CDR1 MDHEN, CDR2 SYDVKM. This CDR3 comprises 15 residues. This receptor was obtained from a woman younger than 35 in good health and CMV-seronegative. V and J are TRBV28 and TRBJ1-1; no reliable D call. Input material: PBMCs. The CDR3 DNA follows: TGTGCCAGCACCGACGGCGGGATTTCGGGGACTGAAGCTTTCTTT. Its protein product is CASTDGGISGTEAFF.